Listed here are 9 T cell receptor beta chains from one sample, sequenced in a study of blood T cell repertoires in COVID-19. The data were produced by immunoSEQ multiplex PCR, yet TCRdb's version contains in-frame clones alone and is incomplete. This sample has 100,000 to 150,000 clones, with 70% to 90% found just once. The source material was peripheral blood. These receptors originate from a woman of 80 years or more with acute or convalescent COVID-19.

The chain uses TRBV4-2 and TRBJ1-4; D is undetermined. Germline-derived CDR1 and CDR2 are LGHNA and YNFKEQ. This CDR3 contains 15 residues. Trimming left V 0 bases short and J 8 bases short, with 13 bases between. CDR3 sequence reads: CASSQEVRMEEKLFF. The DNA for the CDR3 is TGTGCCAGCAGCCAAGAAGTCAGGATGGAAGAAAAACTGTTTTTT.

V gene TRBV12-3 or TRBV12-4 combines with J gene TRBJ2-3, with D tentatively TRBD1 (6 bases). There are 11 residues in the CDR3. Trimming cost V 5 bases and J 8 bases, with 8 bases left between them. The chain's CDR3 is CASSLRGTQYF. CDR3 sequence (DNA): TGTGCCAGCAGTCTCAGGGGTACGCAGTATTTT.

This sequence joins TRBV11-1 and TRBJ2-2; a possible D gene is TRBD2 (6 bases). The CDR3 length is 16 residues. Trimming took off 3 bases at V and 4 bases at J, with 15 bases between the two ends. Looked up from germline, CDR1 is SGHAT and CDR2 is FQDESV (reference sequence). CDR3 protein: CASSLRSGRGTGELFF. CDR3 nucleotides: TGTGCCAGCAGCTTGAGGAGCGGGCGGGGCACCGGGGAGCTGTTTTTT.

The DNA for the CDR3 is TGCGCCAGCAGCTCTGGGACTAGCGGTACCTACAATGAGCAGTTCTTC. It specifies CASSSGTSGTYNEQFF. V is TRBV5-1 and J is TRBJ2-1; 11 bases line up with TRBD2. V shed 3 bases and J 2 bases; nucleotides not matched to a gene: 4. The CDR3 sequence is 16 residues long. The V gene's germline CDR1 is SGHRS and CDR2 YFSETQ. The full variable domain, completed using reference TRBV5-1 and TRBJ2-1, is KAGVTQTPRYLIKTRGQQVTLSCSPISGHRSVSWYQQTPGQGLQFLFEYFSETQRNKGNFPGRFSGRQFSNSRSEMNVSTLELGDSALYLCASSSGTSGTYNEQFFGPGTRLTVL.

J is TRBJ1-6 and V is TRBV5-1, with D maybe TRBD1 (5 bases). This CDR3 spans 15 amino acids. The germline V gene has CDR1 SGHRS and CDR2 YFSETQ. V was clipped by 4 bases and J by 5 bases, with 13 bases between them. The CDR3 loop reads CASSLTVNDNSPLHF. The CDR3 DNA reads as TGCGCCAGCAGCCTGACAGTGAATGATAATTCACCCCTCCACTTT. Full variable domain (rest looked up from reference TRBV5-1 and TRBJ1-6): KAGVTQTPRYLIKTRGQQVTLSCSPISGHRSVSWYQQTPGQGLQFLFEYFSETQRNKGNFPGRFSGRQFSNSRSEMNVSTLELGDSALYLCASSLTVNDNSPLHFGNGTRLTVT.

The gene calls are TRBV2 and TRBJ2-5, with TRBD1 matching 7 bases. This CDR3 is built from 14 residues. V gave up 6 bases and J gave up 5 bases; unmatched junction bases: 9. Germline-derived CDR1 and CDR2 are SNHLY and FYNNEI. CDR3 region: CASRPGQYLETQYF. The CDR3 DNA follows: TGTGCCAGCAGACCGGGACAGTATTTGGAGACCCAGTACTTC.

The rearrangement joins TRBV19 to TRBJ1-5, with D perhaps matching TRBD1 (6 bases). Germline V gives CDR1 LNHDA, CDR2 SQIVND (reference sequence). V was trimmed by 8 bases and J by 0 bases, leaving 11 bases between them. The CDR3 consists of 14 residues. The CDR3 is CASRPGVSNQPQHF. DNA of the CDR3: TGTGCCAGTCGTCCAGGGGTTAGCAATCAGCCCCAGCATTTT.

V is TRBV12-3 or TRBV12-4 and J is TRBJ2-7; D uncertain. There are 13 residues in the CDR3. V lost 5 bases and J lost 2, with 10 bases in between. This CDR3 reads CASSPGSAYEQYF. As DNA, the CDR3 is TGTGCCAGCAGTCCCGGGTCGGCCTACGAGCAGTACTTC.

The chain recombines TRBV9 with TRBJ2-7; D is possibly TRBD2 (7 bases). Trimming cost V 4 bases and J 6 bases, with 23 bases left between them. CDR3 size: 16 residues. Germline V CDR1 and CDR2: SGDLS, YYNGEE. The CDR3: CASSPRGRESLSEQYF. The DNA for the CDR3 is TGTGCCAGCAGCCCCCGGGGGCGGGAGAGTTTGAGCGAGCAGTACTTC.